This record looks at one TCR beta chain sequence and its context. Donors were six healthy women in three monozygous twin pairs. The sample belongs to a study of identical twins' blood T cells. This CDR3 contains 16 residues. Germline trimming cut 3 bases from V and 7 bases from J; bases unmatched to any gene: 12. Germline V gene data show CDR1 as LNHDA and CDR2 as SQIVND (reference sequence). Source study methods: Per-library CDR3 reads ranged about 2 to 3.6 million; clonotypes, ~90,000 to ~550,000. TCRdb re-derived calls from the 5' RACE reads in MiXCR, one entry per CDR3 protein. TCRdb's processing, not the study's, gives the V and J calls here. The repertoire holds roughly 380,000 distinct CDR3 sequences, with over 25% as singletons.

Sequences were obtained from PBMCs. The sequence derives from a woman aged 18 to 50 in good health. This rearrangement joins TRBV19 to TRBJ2-7, with TRBD2 identical over 10 bases. In nucleotides, the CDR3 is TGTGCCAGTAGTATGTGGACGGGACTAGCGATCTGGGAGCAGTACTTC. Translated, it gives CASSMWTGLAIWEQYF. Using reference TRBV19 and TRBJ2-7 for the parts outside the CDR3, the full variable domain is DGGITQSPKYLFRKEGQNVTLSCEQNLNHDAMYWYRQDPGQGLRLIYYSQIVNDFQKGDIAEGYSVSREKKESFPLTVTSAQKNPTAFYLCASSMWTGLAIWEQYFGPGTRLTVT.